These 15 T cell receptor beta chains originate from one sample sequenced in a study of patients and donors after allogeneic stem cell transplantation. TCRdb re-derived calls from the RT-PCR reads in MiXCR, one entry per CDR3 protein. The sample consists of more than 850,000 distinct CDR3 sequences, more than 15% of them appearing once. Material: blood, either unsorted or a sorted T cell fraction (not recorded which). These receptors originate from a human donor who was either an allogeneic HSCT recipient or a stem cell or donor lymphocyte infusion donor (not recorded which). It is not recorded whose cells these are; they may come from a transplant donor.

At least ten counts were recorded for this clonotype. The chain has TRBV12-3 or TRBV12-4 and TRBJ2-3; D gene unclear. The germline V and J ends were trimmed by 7 bases and 6 bases, with 17 bases remaining between them. The CDR3 is made up of 14 amino acids. Here the CDR3 DNA reads TGTGCCAGCAAGAAAGCCCCGCTGACTGATACGCAGTATTTT. Translating gives CASKKAPLTDTQYF.

This clonotype has a handful of counts. The chain combines TRBV4-3 with TRBJ2-7, with D unclear. Trimming shortened V by 0 bases and J by 1 base, and 10 bases separated the two germline ends. The CDR3 length is 15 residues. Germline values: CDR1 LGHNA, CDR2 YSLEER. The CDR3 spells CASSQDRVNSYEQYF. CDR3 nucleotides: TGCGCCAGCAGCCAAGATAGGGTAAATTCCTACGAGCAGTACTTC.

This clonotype was picked up a small number of times. V and J are TRBV3-1 and TRBJ2-3; D gene uncertain. Germline values: CDR1 LGHDT, CDR2 YNNKEL (reference sequence). The length of the CDR3 is 14 residues. V was pared by 1 base and J by 0 bases, with 5 bases between. Written as DNA, the CDR3 is TGTGCCAGCAGCCAAGGTCACAGCACAGATACGCAGTATTTT. This encodes CASSQGHSTDTQYF.

V is TRBV15 and J is TRBJ2-2; the D call may be TRBD1 or TRBD2 (5 bases each). Germline V gene lookup returns CDR1 LNHNV and CDR2 YYDKDF (reference sequence). V was clipped by 0 bases and J by 2 bases, with 10 bases between them. This CDR3 comprises 16 residues. The CDR3: CATSREPGRNTGELFF. The CDR3 nucleotides read TGTGCCACCAGCAGAGAGCCGGGACGTAACACCGGGGAGCTGTTTTTT.

The table lists this clonotype with a few counts. This chain connects TRBV20-1 to TRBJ1-4; no reliable D call. Germline V gene data show CDR1 as DFQATT and CDR2 as SNEGSKA (reference sequence). The V end was cut by 2 bases, the J end by 5 bases, with 12 bases between. The CDR3 consists of 14 residues. DNA for the CDR3: TGCAGTGCTAGATTAACCAGTTCGAATGAAAAACTGTTTTTT. It codes for CSARLTSSNEKLFF.

This clonotype was seen a few times. In DNA, the CDR3 is TGTGCCAGCAGCTCCCCGGGACAGGGGGGTGGAAACACCATATATTTT. Residues: CASSSPGQGGGNTIYF. The chain uses TRBV7-2 and TRBJ1-3; 11 bases line up with TRBD1. The CDR3 runs 16 residues. Germline V gene lookup returns CDR1 SGHTA and CDR2 FQGNSA. Trimming removed 4 bases from V and 3 bases from J; junction bases left unmatched: 5.

This clonotype was seen a handful of times. The chain uses TRBV6-5 and TRBJ1-1, with D unclear. The CDR3 consists of 15 residues. With 4 bases removed from V and 1 base from J, the gap between germline ends came to 13 bases. Germline CDR1 MNHEY, CDR2 SVGAGI. CDR3 DNA sequence: TGTGCCAGCAGTTTCGGCGGACCTCCGAACACTGAAGCTTTCTTT. This translates into CASSFGGPPNTEAFF.

In DNA, the CDR3 is TGTGCCAGCAGCATAGGCGAGCAGTACTTC. It codes for CASSIGEQYF. This chain links TRBV21-1 with TRBJ2-7. TRBV21-1 is given as a pseudogene. The CDR3 has 10 residues.

This clonotype was observed at least ten times. The rearrangement joins TRBV27 to TRBJ2-5; D is possibly TRBD2 (6 bases). This CDR3 region has 14 residues. Germline V gives CDR1 MNHEY, CDR2 SMNVEV (reference sequence). Deletions cut 0 bases from V and 4 bases from J, with 9 bases between. Written as DNA, the CDR3 is TGTGCCAGCAGTTTATCAGGGCGGGGAGAGACCCAGTACTTC. Its translation is CASSLSGRGETQYF.

V gene TRBV29-1 combines with J gene TRBJ2-7, with TRBD2 matching over 7 bases. The V and J ends lost 4 bases and 3 bases, in that order; junction bases with no gene match: 9. This CDR3 spans 14 amino acids. CDR1 SQVTM and CDR2 ANQGSEA come from the germline V gene. This CDR3 reads CSVAGGREFYEQYF. CDR3 DNA: TGCAGCGTTGCGGGCGGGAGAGAATTCTACGAGCAGTACTTC.

This clonotype was seen a few times. The chain joins TRBV4-3 to TRBJ2-1; no definite D call. The germline CDR1 and CDR2 sequences are LGHNA and YSLEER. Trimming removed 0 bases at V and 10 bases at J, with 13 bases between. This CDR3 spans 14 amino acids. CDR3 in amino acids: CASSQDVSLLEQFF. Here the CDR3 DNA reads TGCGCCAGCAGCCAAGATGTCAGTCTTTTGGAGCAGTTCTTC.

The rearrangement uses TRBV7-6 and TRBJ2-3; D gene uncertain. Trimming took off 5 bases at V and 2 bases at J, with 8 bases between the two ends. Germline CDR1 SGHVS, CDR2 FNYEAQ. This CDR3 has 13 residues. The CDR3 loop is CASSASVTDTQYF. The CDR3 DNA sequence: TGTGCCAGCAGCGCATCAGTCACAGATACGCAGTATTTT.

In this sample, this clonotype turned up many times. This chain links TRBV29-1 with TRBJ2-7; TRBD1 aligns across 8 bases. CDR1 is SQVTM, CDR2 ANQGSEA, per germline. CDR3 size: 13 residues. V trimming: 3 bases; J trimming: 3 bases; junction bases outside the gene matches: 4. In nucleotides, the CDR3 is TGCAGCGTTGAGCAGGGGGCGCGCTACGAGCAGTACTTC. Its protein product is CSVEQGARYEQYF.

This rearrangement joins TRBV3-1 to TRBJ2-3; D might be TRBD1 or TRBD2, each matching 5 bases. Germline V gene lookup returns CDR1 LGHDT and CDR2 YNNKEL (reference sequence). The V and J ends lost 0 bases and 2 bases respectively, with 12 bases between them. CDR3 length: 16 residues. The CDR3 DNA reads as TGTGCCAGCAGCCAAGACGGGACGAGTGACACAGATACGCAGTATTTT. Translated: CASSQDGTSDTDTQYF.

This clonotype has more than one count but fewer than ten. The chain uses TRBV25-1 and TRBJ1-6; 9 positions agree with TRBD1. Looked up from germline, CDR1 is MGHDK and CDR2 is SYGVNS. This CDR3 contains 15 residues. With 2 bases clipped from V and 9 bases from J, the junction kept 5 bases outside the gene matches. The CDR3 is CASSEDRGRGSPLHF. The CDR3, as DNA: TGTGCCAGCAGTGAAGACAGGGGGAGAGGTTCACCCCTCCACTTT.